These 27 T cell receptor beta chains share one sample of origin, sequenced in a study of blood T cell repertoires in COVID-19. Assay: immunoSEQ multiplex PCR; the TCRdb copy retains only in-frame clones and omits some. Of some 270,000 clones listed, 84% are singletons. The sequenced sample consisted of peripheral blood. The receptors shown here come from a person between 65 and 80 years old with COVID-19, enrolled during active disease.

This clone was picked up one time. The chain is built from TRBV4-3 and TRBJ2-1; a weak D match, TRBD1 (6 bases). Deletions cut 4 bases from V and 4 bases from J, with 14 bases between. The germline CDR1 and CDR2 sequences are LGHNA and YSLEER. The CDR3 runs 15 residues. CDR3 amino acids: CASSPSGDAYNEQFF. The CDR3 DNA sequence: TGCGCCAGCAGCCCTTCAGGGGACGCATACAATGAGCAGTTCTTC.

This chain links TRBV15 with TRBJ1-2; possible D gene TRBD1, 6 bases. The CDR3 runs to 14 residues. The V end lost 0 bases, the J end lost 3 bases, and 8 bases lay between the germline ends. The germline V gene encodes CDR1 LNHNV and CDR2 YYDKDF (reference sequence). CDR3 coding DNA: TGTGCCACCAGCAGAGATAGGGGGTACTATGGCTACACCTTC. This encodes CATSRDRGYYGYTF.

The chain couples TRBV4-1 to TRBJ1-4, with 7 positions matching TRBD1. V shed 0 bases, J shed 0 bases, and the junction held 10 bases outside the gene matches. The CDR3 length is 19 residues. Germline loops: CDR1 MGHRA, CDR2 YSYEKL. This CDR3 reads CASSQDRTGGMATNEKLFF. CDR3 DNA: TGCGCCAGCAGCCAAGATCGGACAGGAGGGATGGCAACTAATGAAAAACTGTTTTTT.

The genes are TRBV19 and TRBJ1-5; TRBD1 matches at 7 bases. V trimming: 6 bases; J trimming: 4 bases; junction bases outside the gene matches: 3. CDR1 and CDR2 from the germline V gene are LNHDA and SQIVND (reference sequence). The CDR3 runs to 13 residues. The CDR3 nucleotides read TGTGCCAGTAGAGTACAGGGGAATCAGCCCCAGCATTTT. Amino acid sequence: CASRVQGNQPQHF.

The chain uses TRBV28 and TRBJ2-7, with TRBD1 matching 9 bases. Germline loops: CDR1 MDHEN, CDR2 SYDVKM. The CDR3 has 16 amino acids. V gave up 6 bases and J gave up 4 bases; unmatched junction bases: 13. CDR3 bases: TGTGCCAGCAGCCTCACGGGACAGGGATCCGCGTACGAGCAGTACTTC. It yields the protein CASSLTGQGSAYEQYF.

This clone was detected only once. The CDR3 DNA is TGTGCCAGCTCACCCATCGGGGCAGCGGGTAGGACAGATACGCAGTATTTT. Translating it yields CASSPIGAAGRTDTQYF. This rearrangement joins TRBV18 to TRBJ2-3; maybe TRBD2 (6 bases). V lost 3 bases and J 3 bases, leaving 19 bases between the germline ends. The CDR3 is made up of 17 amino acids. Germline-derived CDR1 and CDR2 are KGHSH and LQKENI.

This rearrangement joins TRBV5-6 to TRBJ1-5; TRBD1 agrees at 7 bases. J lost 0 bases, V lost 4 bases, and 4 bases had no gene match. This CDR3 has 15 residues. The germline V gene has CDR1 SGHDT and CDR2 YYEEEE. The CDR3 loop reads CASSLAGGSNQPQHF. As DNA, the CDR3 is TGTGCCAGCAGCCTGGCAGGGGGTAGCAATCAGCCCCAGCATTTT.

The chain recombines TRBV5-1 with TRBJ2-5, with 9 nucleotides matching TRBD1. Trimming took 3 bases from V and 3 from J; bases not matched to a gene: 3. CDR1 SGHRS and CDR2 YFSETQ come from the germline V gene. This CDR3 spans 14 amino acids. In DNA, the CDR3 is TGCGCCAGCAGCTCGACAGGGGGAAAAGAGACCCAGTACTTC. Encoded protein: CASSSTGGKETQYF.

J is TRBJ2-2 and V is TRBV10-3, with TRBD2 matching 12 bases. Looked up from germline, CDR1 is ENHRY and CDR2 is SYGVKD. V was pared by 3 bases and J by 0 bases, with 11 bases of the junction left unmatched. The CDR3 runs to 20 residues. This chain's CDR3 is CAISDRTSGMMHANTGELFF. The CDR3 DNA is TGTGCCATCAGTGACCGGACTAGCGGGATGATGCACGCGAACACCGGGGAGCTGTTTTTT.

The gene calls are TRBV5-4 and TRBJ1-1; tentatively, D is TRBD1 (6 bases). V was cut by 8 bases and J by 1 base, with 18 bases left in between. The germline CDR1 and CDR2 sequences are SGHNT and YYREEE (reference sequence). CDR3 size: 15 residues. The CDR3 coding sequence is TGTGCCAGTAGGGGGGGACCGACTTGGAACACTGAAGCTTTCTTT. This codes for CASRGGPTWNTEAFF. Full variable domain (rest looked up from reference TRBV5-4 and TRBJ1-1): ETGVTQSPTHLIKTRGQQVTLRCSSQSGHNTVSWYQQALGQGPQFIFQYYREEENGRGNFPPRFSGLQFPNYSSELNVNALELDDSALYLCASRGGPTWNTEAFFGQGTRLTVV.

The V and J genes are TRBV4-1 and TRBJ2-7; D is perhaps TRBD2 (6 bases). V dropped 0 bases and J dropped 7 bases, with 13 bases sitting between them. The CDR3 length is 14 residues. Germline assignment: CDR1 MGHRA and CDR2 YSYEKL. In DNA, the CDR3 is TGCGCCAGCAGCCAAGATTGGGGACTCCTTGAGCAGTACTTC. Protein sequence: CASSQDWGLLEQYF.

The chain is built from TRBV18 and TRBJ2-5; TRBD2 matches 9 bases. Germline CDR1 and CDR2: KGHSH and LQKENI. J gave up 4 bases and V 4 bases, and 10 bases lay outside the gene matches. The CDR3 spans 16 residues. The CDR3 reads CASSQSRSGGGETQYF. The CDR3 nucleotides are TGTGCCAGCTCACAATCCCGTAGCGGGGGAGGAGAGACCCAGTACTTC.

The CDR3 loop reads CASSGTSSGTGGTGELFF. As DNA, the CDR3 is TGTGCCAGCAGCGGAACCTCCTCCGGGACAGGGGGTACCGGGGAGCTGTTTTTT. The chain carries TRBV9 and TRBJ2-2; TRBD1 matches 11 bases. The germline CDR1 and CDR2 sequences are SGDLS and YYNGEE. V shed 3 bases, J shed 5 bases, and the junction held 12 bases outside the gene matches. The CDR3 extends over 18 amino acids.

About this clone: At the DNA level, this CDR3 is encoded by other sequences in the same sample as well. The chain employs TRBV7-9 and TRBJ2-5; 7 positions agree with TRBD1. The CDR3 spans 15 residues. V was clipped by 2 bases and J by 2 bases; unmatched bases: 5. Germline V gene sequence: CDR1 SEHNR, CDR2 FQNEAQ (reference sequence). The CDR3 sequence is CASSLRQGVQETQYF. The CDR3 coding sequence is TGTGCCAGCAGCTTACGTCAGGGGGTACAAGAGACCCAGTACTTC.

J is TRBJ2-7 and V is TRBV7-2; TRBD2 agrees at 14 bases. Germline V gene data show CDR1 as SGHTA and CDR2 as FQGNSA. The J segment lost 6 bases and the V segment lost 5 bases, leaving 9 bases of the junction unmatched. This CDR3 has 16 residues. CDR3 in amino acids: CASSPPGLAGVGEQYF. CDR3 nucleotide sequence: TGTGCCAGCAGCCCGCCGGGACTAGCGGGAGTAGGCGAGCAGTACTTC.

This chain joins TRBV28 and TRBJ2-7; 10 bases are a match to TRBD1. From germline, CDR1 is MDHEN and CDR2 SYDVKM. The V segment lost 6 bases and the J segment 6 bases; nucleotides outside the gene matches: 11. The CDR3 has 15 amino acids. CDR3 coding DNA: TGTGCCAGCAGGGGACAGGGGCCTCCCGGAAGCGAGCAGTACTTC. Translation gives CASRGQGPPGSEQYF.

This chain uses TRBV7-2 with TRBJ2-1; TRBD2 matches 8 bases. The germline CDR1 and CDR2 sequences are SGHTA and FQGNSA. This CDR3 has 17 amino acids. With V trimmed by 1 base and J by 2 bases, 7 bases remained unmatched. CDR3 in DNA: TGTGCCAGCAGCTTAGGGGCGGGAGGACTCCCCTACAATGAGCAGTTCTTC. This sequence encodes CASSLGAGGLPYNEQFF. Supplemented by reference TRBV7-2 and TRBJ2-1, the full variable domain reads GAGVSQSPSNKVTEKGKDVELRCDPISGHTALYWYRQSLGQGLEFLIYFQGNSAPDKSGLPSDRFSAERTGGSVSTLTIQRTQQEDSAVYLCASSLGAGGLPYNEQFFGPGTRLTVL.

The gene calls are TRBV5-6 and TRBJ1-1, with TRBD1 matching 7 bases. CDR1 SGHDT and CDR2 YYEEEE come from the germline V gene. The CDR3 sequence is 15 residues long. The ends lost 4 bases at V and 3 bases at J; junction bases unmatched: 9. In DNA form, the CDR3 reads TGTGCCAGCAGCCCCCGACAGGGCTCGTACACTGAAGCTTTCTTT. Amino acid sequence: CASSPRQGSYTEAFF.

The chain couples TRBV9 to TRBJ2-3; D may be TRBD2 (6 bases). The CDR3 loop spans 19 amino acids. Trimming removed 3 bases from V and 2 bases from J, with 25 bases in between. Germline CDR1 reads SGDLS; CDR2 reads YYNGEE. The CDR3 DNA follows: TGTGCCAGCAGCGGGCGTCCGGCTACTAGCTGGATTGTCACAGATACGCAGTATTTT. It specifies CASSGRPATSWIVTDTQYF.

CDR3 sequence (DNA): TGTGCCAGCAGTTACGGAGGACAGGGGGTTACTGAAGCTTTCTTT. As protein: CASSYGGQGVTEAFF. J is TRBJ1-1 and V is TRBV6-5; 10 nucleotides match TRBD1. V lost 2 bases, J lost 5 bases, and 5 bases stayed unmatched. This CDR3 spans 15 amino acids. The V gene's germline CDR1 is MNHEY and CDR2 SVGAGI.

V and J are TRBV19 and TRBJ1-1, with 10 bases that match TRBD1. V shed 7 bases, J shed 0 bases, and the junction held 11 bases outside the gene matches. CDR1 LNHDA and CDR2 SQIVND come from the germline V gene (reference sequence). There are 17 residues in the CDR3. CDR3 amino acids: CASTISRDRGMNTEAFF. The CDR3 region has the DNA TGTGCCAGTACCATAAGCCGGGACAGGGGCATGAACACTGAAGCTTTCTTT.

This clone was picked up one time. This chain uses TRBV3-1 (or the pseudogene TRBV3-2) with TRBJ1-1; D is possibly TRBD1 (5 bases). Germline V gene lookup returns CDR1 LGHDT and CDR2 YNNKEL (reference sequence). V was shortened by 4 bases and J by 1 base, with 16 bases between the two germline ends. The CDR3 has 16 amino acids. CDR3 protein: CASSPVFREENTEAFF. DNA of the CDR3: TGTGCCAGCAGCCCGGTTTTCAGGGAAGAGAACACTGAAGCTTTCTTT.

The V call is TRBV7-8, the J call TRBJ2-7; D is perhaps TRBD1 (7 bases). V gave up 5 bases and J gave up 3 bases, with 14 bases separating them. Germline V gives CDR1 SGHVS, CDR2 FQNEAQ. CDR3 length: 14 amino acids. Here the CDR3 DNA reads TGTGCCAGCAGCGCTCGACAGGGACTCTACGAGCAGTACTTC. Translation gives CASSARQGLYEQYF.

This clone was picked up one time. This sequence joins TRBV29-1 and TRBJ2-3; 7 bases map to TRBD1. Germline V gives CDR1 SQVTM, CDR2 ANQGSEA. Trimming at V came to 7 bases and at J to 1 base, leaving 8 bases not matched to a gene. The CDR3 is 14 residues long. CDR3 protein: CSAGGGQGTDTQYF. DNA of the CDR3: TGCAGCGCAGGGGGTGGTCAGGGCACAGATACGCAGTATTTT.

CDR3 bases: TGTGCCAGCAGTTTGGGCGGGGGTAGGCGCGGCGAGCAGTACTTC. Protein sequence: CASSLGGGRRGEQYF. The chain couples TRBV28 to TRBJ2-7; 7 bases line up with TRBD2. Germline CDR1 and CDR2: MDHEN and SYDVKM. CDR3 length equals 15 residues. With V trimmed by 3 bases and J by 6 bases, 11 bases remained unmatched.

The chain links TRBV9 to TRBJ2-5, with D perhaps matching TRBD1 (5 bases). The CDR3 has 14 residues. V gave up 4 bases and J gave up 4 bases, with 14 bases separating them. Germline CDR1 and CDR2: SGDLS and YYNGEE. The CDR3 coding sequence is TGTGCCAGCAGCCCCCAGGGTTTTTCAGAGACCCAGTACTTC. Amino acid sequence: CASSPQGFSETQYF.

J is TRBJ2-3 and V is TRBV18, with 9 bases matching TRBD1. The CDR3 is 16 residues long. The ends lost 4 bases at V and 1 base at J; junction bases unmatched: 6. Germline values: CDR1 KGHSH, CDR2 LQKENI. CDR3 nucleotides: TGTGCCAGCTCACGGAAACAGGGGGCGGGCACAGATACGCAGTATTTT. Amino acid sequence: CASSRKQGAGTDTQYF.